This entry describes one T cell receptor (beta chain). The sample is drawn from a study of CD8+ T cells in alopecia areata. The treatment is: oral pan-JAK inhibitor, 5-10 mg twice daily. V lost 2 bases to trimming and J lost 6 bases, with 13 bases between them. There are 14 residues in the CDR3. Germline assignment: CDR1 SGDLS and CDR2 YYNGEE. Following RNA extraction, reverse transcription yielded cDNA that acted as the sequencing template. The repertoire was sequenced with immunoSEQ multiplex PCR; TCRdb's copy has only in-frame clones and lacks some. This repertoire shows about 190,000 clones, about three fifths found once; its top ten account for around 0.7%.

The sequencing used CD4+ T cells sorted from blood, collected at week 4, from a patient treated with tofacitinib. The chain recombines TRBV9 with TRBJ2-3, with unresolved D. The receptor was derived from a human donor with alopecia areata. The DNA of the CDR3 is TGTGCCAGCAGCGTTCGCCTCATATCGGATACGCAGTATTTT. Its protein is CASSVRLISDTQYF.